The clone carrying this T cell receptor (beta chain) occurred a few times. The protocol was immunoSEQ multiplex PCR, while the TCRdb copy is restricted to in-frame clones and leaves out a portion. The sample has fewer than 60,000 clones, over 70% seen once. Autoimmune disease history or systemic immunosuppression excluded patients. This sample stems from a study of OX40 agonist ivuxolimab in advanced cancers. The specimen was CD4+ or CD8+ T cells sorted from blood, collected in a trial of the OX40 agonist ivuxolimab. The sequence was obtained from an adult with an advanced solid tumor such as melanoma, head and neck, liver or kidney cancer.

CDR3 coding DNA: TGCAGCGTGGATGACAGGGGCTACGAGCAGTACTTC. This gives the protein CSVDDRGYEQYF. V usage is TRBV29-1 and J usage is TRBJ2-7; 8 bases align to TRBD1. Germline V CDR1 and CDR2: SQVTM, ANQGSEA. J gave up 3 bases and V 6 bases, and 4 bases lay outside the gene matches. The CDR3 is 12 residues long.